This T cell receptor (beta chain) was observed in a study of cytomegalovirus exposure and HLA in healthy donors. Study-wide results and limits: The tendency of first-cohort TCR clusters to co-occur in the 120 validation repertoires was the finding of a later analysis.

V lost 1 base and J lost 5; bases outside the gene matches: 2. The CDR3 spans 14 residues. CDR1 is KGHSH, CDR2 LQKENI, per germline. Concerning this clone itself: Antigen specificity is unknown.

The donors were in the approximately 120-subject validation cohort; that cohort was separate from the approximately 700-subject first cohort. TCRdb keeps only in-frame clones here, not all; method: immunoSEQ multiplex PCR. The repertoire holds some 76,000 clones, with over 85% as singletons. The source is a woman under 30 in good health and CMV-seronegative. V and J are TRBV18 and TRBJ1-2; 9 bases fit TRBD1. Sequencing was carried out using PBMCs. In DNA, the CDR3 is TGTGCCAGCTCACCACGGGACAGGGAATATGGCTACACCTTC. Translation gives CASSPRDREYGYTF.